This T cell receptor beta chain comes out of a study of blood T cell repertoires in COVID-19. CDR1 is KGHSH and CDR2 is LQKENI in the germline V gene. V lost 3 bases, J lost 7 bases, and 15 bases lay in between. This CDR3 region has 14 residues. Profiling relied on immunoSEQ multiplex PCR, and the TCRdb table lists in-frame clones only, not all of them. The repertoire holds hundreds of thousands of clones, approximately 90% seen once, with roughly 10% in the top ten. This TCR was sampled from a man in his forties who had recovered from COVID-19. The material sequenced was PBMCs or T cells enriched from blood (not recorded which). The J gene is TRBJ1-1, the V gene TRBV18; the D gene is possibly TRBD1 (5 bases). The DNA for the CDR3 is TGTGCCAGCTCACCCTCCTGGGGGGACGGTGAAGCTTTCTTT. The encoded protein is CASSPSWGDGEAFF.